One and the same sample provided the 21 T cell receptor beta chains below, sequenced in a study of response to subunit inactivated influenza vaccine. One entry per CDR3 protein, called by TCRdb with MiXCR from the RT-PCR reads. The sample has around 470,000 distinct CDR3 sequences; 6% to 9% are singletons. Sequences were derived from PBMCs from blood, sampled less than 30 months after vaccination. The receptors originated from a man between 50 and 75 years old who received an inactivated influenza vaccine.

The V call is TRBV4-3, the J call TRBJ2-5; tentative D call: TRBD1 (5 bases). Trimming removed 1 base from V and 3 bases from J, with 18 bases in between. CDR3 size: 17 residues. The V gene's germline CDR1 is LGHNA and CDR2 YSLEER. The CDR3 here is CASSQGWKGIGEETQYF. DNA for the CDR3: TGCGCCAGCAGCCAAGGCTGGAAGGGGATAGGAGAAGAGACCCAGTACTTC.

The chain joins TRBV6-1 to TRBJ1-5; D call uncertain. The V end lost 6 bases, the J end lost 2 bases, and 14 bases lay between the germline ends. Germline V gives CDR1 MNHNS, CDR2 SASEGT. This CDR3 is 15 amino acids long. This CDR3 is CASRPRTDGNQPQHF. For the CDR3, the DNA is TGTGCCAGCAGGCCCCGCACGGACGGCAATCAGCCCCAGCATTTT.

This clonotype was counted only a few times. The chain joins TRBV3-1 to TRBJ2-3, with D perhaps matching TRBD2 (6 bases). This CDR3 is 16 amino acids long. The germline V gene has CDR1 LGHDT and CDR2 YNNKEL (reference sequence). The ends were cut back, 0 bases at V and 0 bases at J, with 10 bases in the middle. The chain's CDR3 is CASSQDRGMSTDTQYF. The CDR3 nucleotides read TGTGCCAGCAGCCAAGATCGGGGGATGAGCACAGATACGCAGTATTTT.

This clonotype was picked up many times. This chain connects TRBV7-8 to TRBJ2-5, with D hard to call. V dropped 5 bases and J dropped 5 bases, with 15 bases sitting between them. The CDR3 sequence is 14 residues long. Germline loops: CDR1 SGHVS, CDR2 FQNEAQ. CDR3 sequence reads: CASSPKRVWETQYF. In nucleotides, the CDR3 is TGTGCCAGCAGCCCTAAAAGGGTATGGGAGACCCAGTACTTC.

The chain is built from TRBV12-3 or TRBV12-4 and TRBJ1-6, with 7 nucleotides matching TRBD1. The CDR3 length is 14 residues. Losses at the gene ends were 3 bases for V and 6 bases for J; bases not matched to a gene: 2. Written as DNA, the CDR3 is TGTGCCAGCAGTTTTACAGGGGCTAATTCACCCCTCCACTTT. It translates to CASSFTGANSPLHF.

This clonotype has a count of ten or more. V and J are TRBV29-1 and TRBJ2-7; D not certain. Per germline, CDR1 SQVTM and CDR2 ANQGSEA. This CDR3 has 12 amino acids. Trimming pared 4 bases from V and 3 bases from J, leaving 10 bases between. CDR3 bases: TGCAGCGTTGTGAACAGACTCTACGAGCAGTACTTC. This gives the protein CSVVNRLYEQYF.

This clonotype was observed at least ten times. This sequence joins TRBV5-1 and TRBJ2-1; TRBD1 agrees at 7 bases. Germline CDR1 and CDR2: SGHRS and YFSETQ. This CDR3 contains 16 residues. Losses at the gene ends were 6 bases for V and 4 bases for J; bases not matched to a gene: 13. Here the CDR3 DNA reads TGCGCCAGCAACCTTCAGGGGGTTAGCGCATACAATGAGCAGTTCTTC. Its translation is CASNLQGVSAYNEQFF.

V is TRBV5-1 and J is TRBJ1-4; D call uncertain. The CDR3 has 15 residues. Trimming stripped 4 bases from V and 5 bases from J, with 15 bases between. Germline loops: CDR1 SGHRS, CDR2 YFSETQ. DNA for the CDR3: TGCGCCAGCAGCGCAGAAGGCAGCCGGAATGAAAAACTGTTTTTT. Protein product: CASSAEGSRNEKLFF.

The rearrangement uses TRBV10-2 and TRBJ1-1; 7 bases map to TRBD1. The ends lost 5 bases at V and 8 bases at J; junction bases unmatched: 5. CDR1 is WSHSY and CDR2 is SAAADI in the germline V gene. This CDR3 is built from 12 residues. CDR3 sequence (DNA): TGCGCCAGCAGTCCCAGGGGGGGAGAAGCTTTCTTT. This sequence encodes CASSPRGGEAFF.

Ten or more counts support this clonotype. The chain carries TRBV21-1 and TRBJ2-2; the table's TRBD2 call for D was not verified on the DNA. TRBV21-1 is annotated as a pseudogene. CDR3 length: 17 amino acids. CDR3 sequence reads: CASQDQKASCNTGELFF. CDR3 in DNA: TGTGCCAGCCAGGACCAAAAGGCTAGCTGTAACACCGGGGAGCTGTTTTTT.

This clonotype occurred many times. The chain has TRBV28 and TRBJ1-1; 7 nucleotides agree with TRBD1. V shed 7 bases and J 2 bases; nucleotides not matched to a gene: 4. The length of the CDR3 is 13 residues. Germline CDR1 and CDR2: MDHEN and SYDVKM. DNA for the CDR3: TGTGCCAGCAACAGGGGAACCAACACTGAAGCTTTCTTT. Translated: CASNRGTNTEAFF.

The table lists this clonotype with many counts. The CDR3 region is CASSLLVSTGELFF. CDR3 in DNA: TGTGCCAGCAGCTTACTCGTTAGTACCGGGGAGCTGTTTTTT. The V call is TRBV7-2, the J call TRBJ2-2, with unresolved D. The germline V gene has CDR1 SGHTA and CDR2 FQGNSA. Trimming removed 2 bases at V and 5 bases at J, with 9 bases between. The CDR3 covers 14 residues.

The chain joins TRBV10-3 to TRBJ2-2; D may be TRBD1 or TRBD2 (5 bases each). V dropped 10 bases and J dropped 0 bases, with 21 bases sitting between them. The CDR3 has 17 amino acids. CDR1 ENHRY and CDR2 SYGVKD come from the germline V gene. DNA for the CDR3: TGTGCCACCCAACCGATACCGGGACCCCCGAACACCGGGGAGCTGTTTTTT. It is translated as CATQPIPGPPNTGELFF.

This clonotype was detected only a few times. This chain connects TRBV11-2 to TRBJ2-3; D might be TRBD2 (6 bases). V lost 4 bases to trimming and J lost 6 bases, with 29 bases between them. The CDR3 is 19 residues long. Germline CDR1 SGHAT, CDR2 FQNNGV. For the CDR3, the DNA is TGTGCCAGCAGCTCCCTGGCCCGGGACTCCCGGGGCCTTTGGGATACGCAGTATTTT. This encodes CASSSLARDSRGLWDTQYF.

The rearrangement joins TRBV11-2 to TRBJ2-3, with TRBD2 matching 13 bases. The CDR3 contains 17 residues. Germline CDR1 SGHAT, CDR2 FQNNGV. Trimming cost V 0 bases and J 2 bases; bases outside gene matches: 2. The CDR3 is CASSLEGLAGFTDTQYF. The CDR3, as DNA: TGTGCCAGCAGCTTAGAGGGACTAGCGGGGTTCACAGATACGCAGTATTTT.

The chain couples TRBV20-1 to TRBJ2-3, with 7 bases that match TRBD1. The CDR3 runs to 15 residues. V was clipped by 3 bases and J by 1 base; unmatched bases: 7. Germline V CDR1 and CDR2: DFQATT, SNEGSKA (reference sequence). The CDR3 nucleotides are TGCAGTGCTAGGATACCGGGACAGCGCACAGATACGCAGTATTTT. This encodes CSARIPGQRTDTQYF.

The table lists this clonotype with many counts. The DNA for the CDR3 is TGTGCCACCAGTGGAAAACAGGGGGCCTTGGTCAATGAGCAGTTCTTC. Its translation is CATSGKQGALVNEQFF. The rearrangement links TRBV24-1 to TRBJ2-1; 9 bases fit TRBD1. CDR3 length: 16 amino acids. The germline CDR1 and CDR2 sequences are KGHDR and SFDVKD. Losses at the gene ends were 5 bases for V and 6 bases for J; bases not matched to a gene: 10.

This clonotype was counted a few times. The chain combines TRBV4-2 with TRBJ1-2; no clear D. This CDR3 region has 15 residues. Germline V lookup: CDR1 LGHNA, CDR2 YNFKEQ. V gave up 0 bases and J gave up 1 base, with 9 bases separating them. CDR3: CASSQDVHSNYGYTF. CDR3 DNA: TGTGCCAGCAGCCAAGATGTTCATAGTAACTATGGCTACACCTTC.

This clonotype was observed a handful of times. This rearrangement joins TRBV20-1 to TRBJ2-3; 10 bases line up with TRBD1. The V segment lost 5 bases and the J segment 2 bases; nucleotides outside the gene matches: 4. This CDR3 is built from 14 residues. Germline CDR1 reads DFQATT; CDR2 reads SNEGSKA (reference sequence). The CDR3 loop is CSAGRQGATDTQYF. The CDR3 coding sequence is TGCAGTGCTGGTAGACAGGGGGCCACAGATACGCAGTATTTT.

This rearrangement joins TRBV29-1 to TRBJ2-1; TRBD2 matches 7 bases. The J segment lost 5 bases and the V segment lost 4 bases, leaving 5 bases of the junction unmatched. Germline V lookup: CDR1 SQVTM, CDR2 ANQGSEA. This CDR3 contains 13 residues. CDR3 DNA sequence: TGCAGCGTTGGTACTAGCGCAAACAATGAGCAGTTCTTC. Its protein product is CSVGTSANNEQFF.

In this sample, this clonotype turned up a few times. This chain uses TRBV12-3 or TRBV12-4 with TRBJ2-3; the D gene is possibly TRBD1 (6 bases). The CDR3 contains 16 residues. The V end was cut by 5 bases, the J end by 1 base, with 16 bases between. CDR3 amino acids: CASSDRSSHGTDTQYF. CDR3 sequence (DNA): TGTGCCAGCAGTGACAGGTCGTCTCACGGCACAGATACGCAGTATTTT.